This paragraph reports one T cell receptor (beta chain). Its antigen is undetermined. The record originates from a study of cytomegalovirus exposure and HLA in healthy donors. The wider study: About 85 million unique TCRs from HLA-typed donors were held in an early release of data.

Those who donated were healthy bone marrow donors. Study-wide results and limits: Trimming of TCR beta V- and J-genes showed a link, identified in a later analysis, to a missense DCLRE1C variant.

Primers for the PCR totalled 60 Vbeta and 13 Jbeta. Assay used: immunoSEQ multiplex PCR; TCRdb lists only in-frame clones, some missing. The sample has around 120,000 clones, about 74% seen once. The sequenced sample was PBMCs. The source is a man under 40 in good health and CMV-seronegative.

The CDR3 nucleotides are TGCGCCAGCAGTGAGGGCTGGGACTCCAGCGGAGACTACAATGAGCAGTTCTTC. It yields the protein CASSEGWDSSGDYNEQFF. The rearrangement links TRBV10-1 to TRBJ2-1; D might be TRBD2 (6 bases). The germline V gene encodes CDR1 WNHNN and CDR2 SYGVQD (reference sequence). V was pared by 2 bases and J by 3 bases, with 20 bases between. The CDR3 has 18 residues.